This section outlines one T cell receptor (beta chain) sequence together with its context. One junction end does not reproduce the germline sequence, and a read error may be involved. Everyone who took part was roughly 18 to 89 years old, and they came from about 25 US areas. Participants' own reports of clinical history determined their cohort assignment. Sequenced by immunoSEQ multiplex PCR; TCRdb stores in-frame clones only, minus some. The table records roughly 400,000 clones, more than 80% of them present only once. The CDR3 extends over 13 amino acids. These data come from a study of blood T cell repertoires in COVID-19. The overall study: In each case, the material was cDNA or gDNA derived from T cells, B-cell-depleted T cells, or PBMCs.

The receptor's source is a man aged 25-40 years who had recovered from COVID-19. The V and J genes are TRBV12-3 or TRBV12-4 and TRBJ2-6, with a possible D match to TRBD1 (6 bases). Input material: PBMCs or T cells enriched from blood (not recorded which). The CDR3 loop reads CASSLSGDNVLTF. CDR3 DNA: TGTGCCAGCAGTTTATCAGGGGACAACGTCCTGACTTTC.